A single sample gave rise to the 5 T cell receptor beta chains below, sequenced in a study of T cell responses to AZD1222 COVID-19 vaccine (dated by TCRdb to the early 2020s). Receptor libraries were prepared by the immunoSEQ multiplex PCR assay. Here the immuneACCESS table is served through TCRdb, limited to in-frame sequences with V and J called. Missing clones are a known gap in these copies; in checked studies unresolved V genes cover under half, and the rest lacks a known reason. The sample table holds about 120,000 clones, of which about 90% were seen once. Approximately 1.5% of the sample belongs to the ten largest clones. The time point label for this specimen denotes: baseline before first vaccination. The source material was peripheral blood, sampled on day 0 of AZD1222 vaccination. The receptors were gathered from an adult in good health.

This rearrangement joins TRBV12-3 or TRBV12-4 to TRBJ1-5; D is unresolved. The CDR3 is made up of 13 amino acids. V was shortened by 6 bases and J by 4 bases, with 10 bases between the two germline ends. CDR3 bases: TGTGCCAGCAGCGGCCCCCAAAATCAGCCCCAGCATTTT. Protein: CASSGPQNQPQHF.

The chain employs TRBV7-9 and TRBJ1-2; 7 bases map to TRBD1. Germline CDR1 and CDR2: SEHNR and FQNEAQ (reference sequence). J lost 2 bases, V lost 4 bases, and 10 bases had no gene match. The CDR3 totals 16 residues. Here the CDR3 DNA reads TGTGCCAGCAGCTCTTCGAGACAGGGAGAAAACTATGGCTACACCTTC. It translates to CASSSSRQGENYGYTF. Full variable domain (remainder filled in from reference TRBV7-9 and TRBJ1-2): DTGVSQNPRHKITKRGQNVTFRCDPISEHNRLYWYRQTLGQGPEFLTYFQNEAQLEKSRLLSDRFSAERPKGSFSTLEIQRTEQGDSAMYLCASSSSRQGENYGYTFGSGTRLTVV.

The chain has TRBV14 and TRBJ1-3; TRBD1 matches 10 bases. Germline V gene sequence: CDR1 SGHDN, CDR2 FVKESK. J lost 2 bases, V lost 2 bases, and 9 bases had no gene match. The CDR3 is 18 residues long. In DNA, the CDR3 is TGTGCCAGCAGCCAATACCTATCCGGGACAGGGGCTGGAAACACCATATATTTT. Translating it yields CASSQYLSGTGAGNTIYF.

The rearrangement uses TRBV18 and TRBJ1-5; the D gene is possibly TRBD1 (5 bases). The length of the CDR3 is 17 residues. Trimming took 2 bases from V and 4 from J, leaving 18 bases between them. The germline V gene has CDR1 KGHSH and CDR2 LQKENI. In DNA form, the CDR3 reads TGTGCCAGCTCACCAAAGGCCGGGACGGTCCTTAATCAGCCCCAGCATTTT. It translates to CASSPKAGTVLNQPQHF.

The sample holds one count of this clone. V gene TRBV2 combines with J gene TRBJ2-7; 8 bases line up with TRBD2. Germline values: CDR1 SNHLY, CDR2 FYNNEI. The J segment lost 3 bases and the V segment lost 3 bases, leaving 4 bases of the junction unmatched. The CDR3 is 14 residues long. DNA of the CDR3: TGTGCCAGCAGTGAGCGGGGGGCCGGCTACGAGCAGTACTTC. Translated, it gives CASSERGAGYEQYF.